This T cell receptor beta chain was obtained from a study of T cell responses to AZD1222 COVID-19 vaccine. Study results and limitations: The study found vaccine-associated CD4 TCRs spanning spike, dominant at 160-218 and 743-854.

This table comes from immunoSEQ multiplex PCR, and its TCRdb copy is limited to in-frame clones, with some not included. Seen here are around 80,000 clones, 70% to 90% observed once, and the top ten hold 8% to 13%. As concerns this clone: Its antigen is still unknown.

CDR3 length equals 15 residues. V shed 0 bases and J shed 7 bases, with 15 bases lying between them. Germline V CDR1 and CDR2: LNHDA, SQIVND (reference sequence). This sample comprised peripheral blood, obtained 28 days after the second AZD1222 dose. This receptor was taken from an adult who received the AZD1222 COVID-19 vaccine. The chain has TRBV19 and TRBJ2-5; no clear D gene. This CDR3 is CASSIDLSPPGTQYF. CDR3 nucleotide sequence: TGTGCCAGTAGTATAGATCTTAGTCCGCCCGGGACCCAGTACTTC.